This TCR beta chain was captured by sequencing in a study of PD-1 blockade in mismatch repair-deficient tumors. Findings and caveats of the study: Tumor-resident clones, often absent from pretreatment blood, expanded after pembrolizumab and then contracted.

This CDR3 has 13 residues. Germline assignment: CDR1 LNHDA and CDR2 SQIVND (reference sequence). V was cut by 3 bases and J by 3 bases, with 3 bases left in between. Using immunoSEQ multiplex PCR, the repertoire was profiled, and TCRdb retains in-frame clones only, with some absent. The sample holds just under 65,000 clones, roughly 88% seen once. Remarks on this clone: Its antigen remains unknown.

The sample consisted of peripheral blood, taken 52 weeks after starting pembrolizumab. The chain has TRBV19 and TRBJ2-6; D is unclear. This receptor was taken from an adult with mismatch repair-deficient cancer. DNA for the CDR3: TGTGCCAGTAGTATTCTTGGGGCCAACGTCCTGACTTTC. Translating it yields CASSILGANVLTF.